The source of this T cell receptor beta chain is a study of T cell repertoires in cytomegalovirus infection. TCRdb used MiXCR to reprocess the reads, holding one entry per CDR3 protein. Among 700,000 to 850,000 distinct CDR3 sequences listed, approximately 32% were seen once. Points from the study as a whole: CMV carriers having the relevant HLA were flagged by cumulative public TCR beta family frequency.

As concerns this clonotype: Antigen unknown.

This sequence was found in a human donor in good health (CMV status not recorded). Some clones in this sample may be carry-over from other donors' samples. Sequences were derived from cultured CD8+ T cells from PBMCs, sampled from culture after CMV antigen stimulation.

CDR3 amino acids: CSVGPRDNEQFF. The DNA for the CDR3 is TGCAGCGTTGGGCCCAGGGACAATGAGCAGTTCTTC. The chain employs TRBV29-1 and TRBJ2-1, with D tentatively TRBD1 (5 bases). The V gene's germline CDR1 is SQVTM and CDR2 ANQGSEA. This CDR3 has 12 residues. Trimming cost V 4 bases and J 5 bases, with 9 bases left between them.